Here is one TCR beta chain with its context. Its cognate antigen is unknown. The sample originates from a study of early stage breast cancer tumors. Study at large: Most invasive tumors, about 80% of the 16, were ER+/PR+/HER2-. Eight ER+/PR+/HER2- tumors were invasive ductal; a few were invasive lobular. Findings and caveats of the study: In about 90% of the 16 patients, blood comparison separated tumor from normal breast.

TCRdb's copy holds only in-frame clones and misses some; the assay was immunoSEQ multiplex PCR. The table includes 25,000 to 30,000 clones, roughly 50% detected once. This receptor was taken from a person aged 45 to 59 with breast cancer. Sequencing was done on a sample of breast tumor tissue.

The CDR3 DNA is TGTGCCAGCAGCAAGACAGGGGATCAGCCCCAGCATTTT. Its translation: CASSKTGDQPQHF. The chain is built from TRBV7-2 and TRBJ1-5; 8 bases are shared with TRBD1. The CDR3 has 13 amino acids. V shed 5 bases and J 5 bases; nucleotides not matched to a gene: 2. Germline V CDR1 and CDR2: SGHTA, FQGNSA.